This TCR beta chain was observed in a study of shared clonotypes between healthy human individuals. The repertoire was sequenced with immunoSEQ multiplex PCR; TCRdb's copy has only in-frame clones and lacks some. The sample records 2,500,000 or so clones, more than 80% being singletons. The ends lost 6 bases at V and 3 bases at J; junction bases unmatched: 0. Looked up from germline, CDR1 is LGHNT and CDR2 is FRNRAP. The CDR3 totals 13 residues. This clone was counted between two and nine times. Other nucleotide sequences in the sample specify the same CDR3. The chain joins TRBV12-5 to TRBJ2-3; 10 nucleotides line up with TRBD2. The specimen was naive CD4+ T cells sorted from blood. Subset defined: CD45RA+ positively selected. This TCR came from a man younger than 35 in good health. CDR3 in DNA: TGTGCTAGTGGACTAGCGGGAACAGATACGCAGTATTTT. It translates to CASGLAGTDTQYF.